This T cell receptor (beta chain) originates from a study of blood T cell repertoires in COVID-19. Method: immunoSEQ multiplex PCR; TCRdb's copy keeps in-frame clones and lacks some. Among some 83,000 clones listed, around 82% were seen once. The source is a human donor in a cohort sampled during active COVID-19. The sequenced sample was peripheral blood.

CDR3 DNA sequence: TGTGCCAGCAGCCAAGGCGGAATTAGCAATCAGCCCCAGCATTTT. Residues: CASSQGGISNQPQHF. The rearrangement links TRBV4-2 to TRBJ1-5; no definite D call. V was shortened by 1 base and J by 0 bases, with 7 bases between the two germline ends. CDR3 length equals 15 residues. From germline, CDR1 is LGHNA and CDR2 YNFKEQ.